Given below is one TCR beta chain in context. Its antigen is undetermined. The source of the sample is a study of CXCR3-negative and CXCR3-positive naive CD8 T cells. The CDR3 spans 12 residues. CDR1 is MNHNY and CDR2 is SVGAGI in the germline V gene (reference sequence). Libraries were UMI-labeled 5' RACE TRB cDNA. TCRdb reprocessed the 5' RACE reads, keeping one entry per CDR3 protein, no DNA. Its listing shows roughly 100,000 distinct CDR3 sequences. Whole-study results and caveats: Naive cells, whether CXCR3-negative or CXCR3-positive, had similar TRBV-TRBJ usage, while memory cells differed.

The chain employs TRBV6-6 and TRBJ1-5; the D call of TRBD1 rests on TCRdb alone, since no DNA is present to check it. Material for sequencing was naive CXCR3- CD8+ T cells from blood. Sample subset: CD45RO-CCR7+CD27+CD95- naive CD8+ T cells lacking CXCR3 (TNR3-). The receptor comes from a human donor in good health. Some clones in this sample may be carry-over from other donors' samples. The CDR3 loop reads CASAPSIQPQHF.